The rows below give T cell receptor beta chains drawn from one sample of a study of T cells after posttransplantation cyclophosphamide. The protocol was immunoSEQ multiplex PCR, while the TCRdb copy is restricted to in-frame clones and leaves out a portion. This sample comprises 12,000 or so clones, none seen once only. Sequenced here: PBMCs, sampled after allogeneic stem cell transplant with posttransplant cyclophosphamide. The receptor source for this set is a female patient aged 40-49 years who received an allogeneic stem cell transplant from a related donor, was CMV-positive, and had acute GVHD only. Some of the T cells may derive from the graft donor. Each CDR3 is given with its conserved first and last residue. The D gene is left open where the match is weak. A row's size may be missing; if present it is once, few, many or a size class.

>many|TRBJ1-4|NA|TRBV10-2
TGCGCCAGCAGCGGGGGAATAGGCGAAAAACTGTTTTTT
CASSGGIGEKLFF
>few|TRBJ2-3|TRBD2|TRBV30
TGTGCCTGGAACACGGGGACTACCGGCACAGATACGCAGTATTTT
CAWNTGTTGTDTQYF
>many|TRBJ1-1|TRBD1|TRBV7-9
TGTGCCAGCAGCCCCGGGGACAGGGCGGGCACTGAAGCTTTCTTT
CASSPGDRAGTEAFF
>many|TRBJ2-7|TRBD2|TRBV6-6
TGTGCCAGCAGTCACATAGGCGGGGGATACGAGCAGTACTTC
CASSHIGGGYEQYF
>many|TRBJ2-2|NA|TRBV7-2
TGTGCCAGCAGCTTAGCGCCGACAGGGGAGCTGTTTTTT
CASSLAPTGELFF
>many|TRBJ2-1|TRBD1|TRBV7-2
TGTGCCAGCAGCCCCTGGGGCGGGACAGGGGTCGATGAGCAGTTCTTC
CASSPWGGTGVDEQFF
>many|TRBJ1-1|TRBD1|TRBV19
TGTGCCAGTAGGCGGACAGGGATGGAAGCTTTCTTT
CASRRTGMEAFF
>many|TRBJ1-6|TRBD1|TRBV5-6
TGTGCCAGCAGCTTGGGAGAGGACAGGATTAATTCACCCCTCCACTTT
CASSLGEDRINSPLHF
>few|TRBJ2-1|TRBD1|TRBV11-3
TGTGCCAGCAGCGGAACAGGGGTTCGGAATGAGCAGTTCTTC
CASSGTGVRNEQFF
>NA|TRBJ2-7|NA|TRBV5-1
TGCGCCAGCAGCTTGGTTAGCGGCTACGAGCAGTACTTC
CASSLVSGYEQYF
>many|TRBJ1-2|NA|TRBV4-1
TGCGCCAGCAGCCCAGGTGGAGGGCTGGGCTACACCTTC
CASSPGGGLGYTF
>few|TRBJ1-5|TRBD1|TRBV6-1
TGTGCCGGCAGGGGGGGGAATCAGCCCCAGCATTTT
CAGRGGNQPQHF
>many|TRBJ2-2|NA|TRBV11-2
TGTGCCAGCAGCCCCCCAGGGCCCACCGGGGAGCTGTTTTTT
CASSPPGPTGELFF
>NA|TRBJ2-3|NA|TRBV11-3
TGTGCCAGCAGCTTAGAAAGCGACCTGGACACAGATACGCAGTATTTT
CASSLESDLDTDTQYF
>few|TRBJ1-1|NA|TRBV27
TGTGCCAGCAGTTCTGGCTGGGGAGGGAACACTGAAGCTTTCTTT
CASSSGWGGNTEAFF
>many|TRBJ1-5|TRBD1|TRBV19
TGTGCCAGTAGCCTCGGGACAGGGGGTGGTCAGCCCCAGCATTTT
CASSLGTGGGQPQHF
>many|TRBJ1-2|TRBD1|TRBV6-1
TGTGCCAGCAGTGAAGCGCGGGACAGATATGGCTACACCTTC
CASSEARDRYGYTF
>few|TRBJ2-2|NA|TRBV6-1
TGTGCCAGCAAAGGGGAAGGTATACTCACCGGGGAGCTGTTTTTT
CASKGEGILTGELFF
>many|TRBJ1-5|NA|TRBV2
TGTGCCAGCAGCCCAGGGGATCAGCCCCAGCATTTT
CASSPGDQPQHF
>many|TRBJ1-2|NA|TRBV7-8
TGTGCCAGCAGACCCACCCCAGGGGATGGCTACACCTTC
CASRPTPGDGYTF
>many|TRBJ2-5|NA|TRBV4-1
TGCGCCAGCAGCCCCAGTTGGAGGCAAGAGACCCAGTACTTC
CASSPSWRQETQYF
>many|TRBJ2-2|TRBD1|TRBV5-1
TGCGCCAGCAGCAAAACTCAGGGGGCAGCCACCGGGGAGCTGTTTTTT
CASSKTQGAATGELFF
>many|TRBJ2-1|NA|TRBV9
TGTGCCAGCAGCCGGCTTACGGGGAGCAATGAGCAGTTCTTC
CASSRLTGSNEQFF
>many|TRBJ1-1|NA|TRBV5-4
TGTGCCAGCAGCGGGGCACGAGGTCCGAACACTGAAGCTTTCTTT
CASSGARGPNTEAFF
>many|TRBJ2-7|TRBD1|TRBV7-6
TGTGCCAGCAGCATTACAGGGGGGAGCTCCTACGAGCAGTACTTC
CASSITGGSSYEQYF
>many|TRBJ2-2|TRBD1|TRBV9
TGTGCCAGCAGCGGGGGGACAGGGCCGGGGAACACCGGGGAGCTGTTTTTT
CASSGGTGPGNTGELFF
>medium-sized|TRBJ1-2|NA|TRBV5-1
TGCGCCAGCAGCCCTGATGGGCAGGGCAGCGGCTACACCTTC
CASSPDGQGSGYTF
>many|TRBJ1-1|NA|TRBV9
TGTGCCAGCAGCGTAAGTCTCAGGGGGAACACTGAAGCTTTCTTT
CASSVSLRGNTEAFF
>few|TRBJ1-1|TRBD1|TRBV27
TGTGCCAGCAGTCCCCGGACAGGGGGCATTGAGCTACCCTCGAGCACTGAAGCTTTCTTT
CASSPRTGGIELPSSTEAFF
>many|TRBJ1-2|NA|TRBV28
TGTGCCAGCAGACCGCCCTTGAGGTTGGATGGCTACACCTTC
CASRPPLRLDGYTF
>few|TRBJ2-7|NA|TRBV2
TGTGCCAGCAGAGGGGGGGGCTACGAGCAGTACTTC
CASRGGGYEQYF
>many|TRBJ1-4|NA|TRBV7-2
TGTGCCAGCAGCTTAGGGGGGGGAGGAAAACTGTTTTTT
CASSLGGGGKLFF
>many|TRBJ2-3|TRBD1|TRBV10-1
TGCGCCAGCAGTGAGGGTGTTCAGGGGGATATAGATACGCAGTATTTT
CASSEGVQGDIDTQYF
>many|TRBJ1-2|TRBD1|TRBV7-9
TGTGCCAGCAGCTTATCATTCCCGCAGGGGGCGCGGAATGGCTACACCTTC
CASSLSFPQGARNGYTF
>many|TRBJ2-2|TRBD2|TRBV29-1
TGCAGCGTTCTTCTAGCGGGGCCGAACACCGGGGAGCTGTTTTTT
CSVLLAGPNTGELFF
>many|TRBJ2-5|TRBD2|TRBV4-2
TGTGCCAGCAGCAAAAAAGTTGGCACCGGGACTAGCGAGGAGACCCAGTACTTC
CASSKKVGTGTSEETQYF
>many|TRBJ2-5|NA|TRBV14
TGTGCCAGCAGTCCCTTATCTTCAGGGGAGACCCAGTACTTC
CASSPLSSGETQYF
>many|TRBJ2-3|NA|TRBV7-9
TGTGCCAGCAGCTTGAGTAGGGGATGGGATACGCAGTATTTT
CASSLSRGWDTQYF
>many|TRBJ1-2|NA|TRBV29-1
TGCAGCGTTGAGGGGGCCCCTTTCTATGGCTACACCTTC
CSVEGAPFYGYTF
>few|TRBJ2-1|NA|TRBV15
TGTGCCACCAGCAGAGATCGGGGAGTACAGTTCTTC
CATSRDRGVQFF
>NA|TRBJ2-1|TRBD2|TRBV4-3
TGCGCCAGCAGCCAAGGAGGCCTAGCGGGGGCCCGTGAGCAGTTCTTC
CASSQGGLAGAREQFF
>many|TRBJ2-3|TRBD2|TRBV5-1
TGCGCCAGCAGCGGAGGACTAGCGGGGGCCACAGATACGCAGTATTTT
CASSGGLAGATDTQYF
>many|TRBJ2-1|NA|TRBV18
TGTGCCAGCTCACCTATCACATCTGGTGAGCAGTTCTTC
CASSPITSGEQFF
>many|TRBJ1-2|TRBD1|TRBV29-1
TGCAGCGTTTACGCGGGACAGGGGAACTATGGCTACACCTTC
CSVYAGQGNYGYTF
>few|TRBJ2-3|NA|TRBV29-1
TGCAGCGTTGTCAGACAGGATAGCACAGATACGCAGTATTTT
CSVVRQDSTDTQYF
>many|TRBJ2-3|TRBD2|TRBV7-2
TGTGCCAGCCAATCTCGAGGACTAGCGGATCGTGCGCAGTATTTT
CASQSRGLADRAQYF
>NA|TRBJ2-1|TRBD2|TRBV9
TGTGCCAGCAGCGTAGCCTCGGGAGGGCCGGAAGAGCAGTTCTTC
CASSVASGGPEEQFF
>many|TRBJ2-3|NA|TRBV5-1
TGCGCCAGCAGCTTGGCAGGAGGATCAGATACGCAGTATTTT
CASSLAGGSDTQYF
>many|TRBJ2-3|NA|TRBV7-3
TGTGCCAGCAGCTTAACCTCCCCGGATACGCAGTATTTT
CASSLTSPDTQYF